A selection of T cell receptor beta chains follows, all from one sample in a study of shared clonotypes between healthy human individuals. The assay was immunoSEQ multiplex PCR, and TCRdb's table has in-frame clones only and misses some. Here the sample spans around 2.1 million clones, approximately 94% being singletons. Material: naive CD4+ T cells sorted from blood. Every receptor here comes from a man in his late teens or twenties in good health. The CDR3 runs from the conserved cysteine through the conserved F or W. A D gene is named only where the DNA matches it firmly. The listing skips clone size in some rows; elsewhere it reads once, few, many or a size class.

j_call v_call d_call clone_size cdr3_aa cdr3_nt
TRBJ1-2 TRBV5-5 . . CASSPSMAEYYGYTF TGTGCCAGCAGCCCGAGCATGGCCGAATATTATGGCTACACCTTC
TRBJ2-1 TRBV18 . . CASSPLALNEQFF TGTGCCAGCTCACCACTGGCGCTTAATGAGCAGTTCTTC
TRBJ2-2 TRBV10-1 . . CASSESFPGELFF TGCGCCAGCAGTGAGAGTTTCCCCGGGGAGCTGTTTTTT
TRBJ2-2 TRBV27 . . CASSLWGSGELFF TGTGCCAGCAGTTTATGGGGATCCGGGGAGCTGTTTTTT
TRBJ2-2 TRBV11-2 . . CASSLSGGKNTGELFF TGTGCCAGCAGCTTATCCGGCGGGAAGAACACCGGGGAGCTGTTTTTT
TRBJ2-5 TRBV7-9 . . CASSLLMETQYF TGTGCCAGCAGCTTATTAATGGAGACCCAGTACTTC
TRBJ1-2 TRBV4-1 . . CASSPTGTVNYGYTF TGCGCCAGCAGCCCTACCGGGACGGTCAACTATGGCTACACCTTC
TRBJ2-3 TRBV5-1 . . CASSPGTPATQYF TGCGCCAGCAGCCCCGGGACTCCTGCTACGCAGTATTTT
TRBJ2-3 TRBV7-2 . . CASSSGLRGGTDTQYF TGTGCCAGCAGCTCCGGACTGCGCGGGGGCACAGATACGCAGTATTTT
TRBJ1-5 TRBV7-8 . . CASSLVQNQPQHF TGTGCCAGCAGCTTAGTGCAGAATCAGCCCCAGCATTTT
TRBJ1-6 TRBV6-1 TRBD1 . CASSLDRDNSPLHF TGTGCCAGCAGTTTGGACAGGGACAATTCACCCCTCCACTTT
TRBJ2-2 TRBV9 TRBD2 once CASRRGRENTGELFF TGTGCCAGCAGAAGAGGGAGGGAGAACACCGGGGAGCTGTTTTTT
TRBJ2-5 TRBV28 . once CALQGRVTETQYF TGTGCCTTACAAGGCAGGGTCACAGAGACCCAGTACTTC
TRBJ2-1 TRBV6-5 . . CASGEGQKQFF TGTGCCAGCGGTGAGGGGCAGAAGCAGTTCTTC
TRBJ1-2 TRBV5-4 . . CASSHGTRSLGYTF TGTGCCAGCAGCCACGGGACAAGGTCGCTTGGCTACACCTTC
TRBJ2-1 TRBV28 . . CASSGTLLLDEQFF TGTGCCAGCAGTGGAACTCTCTTACTAGATGAGCAGTTCTTC
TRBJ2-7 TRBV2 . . CASSDQGVGEQYF TGTGCCAGCAGTGATCAAGGGGTAGGGGAGCAGTACTTC
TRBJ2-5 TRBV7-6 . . CASSSQETQYF TGTGCCAGCAGCTCACAAGAGACCCAGTACTTC
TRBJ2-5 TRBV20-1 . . CSARREETQYF TGCAGTGCTAGGAGGGAAGAGACCCAGTACTTC
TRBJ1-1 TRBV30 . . CAWIFRSRLAGMNTEAFF TGTGCCTGGATTTTTCGTTCGAGGCTGGCAGGTATGAACACTGAAGCTTTCTTT
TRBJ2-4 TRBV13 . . CASSEGGEVNIQYF TGTGCCAGCAGCGAGGGTGGGGAGGTCAACATTCAGTACTTC
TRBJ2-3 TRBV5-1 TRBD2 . CASSLGQPSGLDTQYF TGCGCCAGCAGCTTGGGGCAGCCTAGCGGGTTAGATACGCAGTATTTT
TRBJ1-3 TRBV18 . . CASSPTGFRNTIYF TGTGCCAGCTCGCCTACAGGGTTTAGAAACACCATATATTTT
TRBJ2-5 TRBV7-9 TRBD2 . CASSEMPSGRPRETQYF TGTGCCAGCAGCGAGATGCCTAGCGGGAGGCCGAGAGAGACCCAGTACTTC
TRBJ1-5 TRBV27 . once CASSLNNFQPQHF TGTGCCAGCAGTTTAAACAATTTCCAGCCCCAGCATTTT
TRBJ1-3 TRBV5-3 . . CARRNGGAIYF TGTGCCAGAAGGAACGGGGGCGCCATATATTTT
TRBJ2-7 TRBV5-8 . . CASSWTRAGEQYF TGTGCCAGCAGCTGGACCAGGGCGGGGGAGCAGTACTTC
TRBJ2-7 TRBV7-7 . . CASSLGPSYEQYF TGTGCTAGCAGCTTAGGCCCCTCATACGAGCAGTACTTC
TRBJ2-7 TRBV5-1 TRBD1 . CASSAQGRYEQYF TGCGCCAGCAGCGCACAGGGGCGCTACGAGCAGTACTTC
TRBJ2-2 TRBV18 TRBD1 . CASSRGQGSGELFF TGTGCCAGCTCACGAGGACAGGGGAGCGGGGAGCTGTTTTTT
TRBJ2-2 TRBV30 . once CAFTTDNTGELFF TGTGCCTTTACGACAGATAACACCGGGGAGCTGTTTTTT
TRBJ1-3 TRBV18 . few CASSIPSGNTIYF TGTGCCAGCTCAATACCCTCTGGAAACACCATATATTTT
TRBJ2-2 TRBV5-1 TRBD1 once CASSVSGTGDTGELFF TGCGCCAGCAGCGTATCCGGGACAGGGGACACCGGGGAGCTGTTTTTT
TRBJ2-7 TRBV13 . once CASSLDPLGYEQYF TGTGCCAGCAGCCTCGATCCTTTGGGGTACGAGCAGTACTTC
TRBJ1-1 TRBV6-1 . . CASSVYNTEAFF TGTGCCAGCTCAGTCTATAACACTGAAGCTTTCTTT
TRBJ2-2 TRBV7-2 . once CASSLVPNTGELFF TGTGCCAGCAGCTTAGTCCCGAACACCGGGGAGCTGTTTTTT
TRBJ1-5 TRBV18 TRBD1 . CASSPPLQGASSNQPQHF TGTGCCAGCTCACCACCGTTACAGGGGGCGAGTAGCAATCAGCCCCAGCATTTT
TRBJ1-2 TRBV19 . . CASSAGTTLYGYTF TGTGCCAGTAGCGCAGGGACAACTCTCTATGGCTACACCTTC
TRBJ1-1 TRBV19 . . CASIGQTKIQAFF TGTGCCAGTATCGGGCAGACAAAAATACAAGCTTTCTTT